The entry below describes one T cell receptor (beta chain). Only in-frame clones appear in the TCRdb table, and some are missing; sequencing was by immunoSEQ multiplex PCR. Among roughly 140,000 clones listed, less than 90% were seen once. This sample is part of a study of blood T cell repertoires in COVID-19. At the level of the study: The origin of the acute and convalescent COVID-19 samples was the United States, Italy and Spain.

The CDR3 spans 13 residues. Looked up from germline, CDR1 is SGHRS and CDR2 is YFSETQ. The ends were cut back, 3 bases at V and 11 bases at J, with 12 bases in the middle. The J gene is TRBJ1-6, the V gene TRBV5-1; D gene uncertain. The sequencing sample was made of peripheral blood. The TCR was taken from a human donor in a cohort sampled during active COVID-19. This CDR3 reads CASSSADFPPLHF. CDR3 coding DNA: TGCGCCAGCAGCTCGGCGGACTTCCCACCCCTCCACTTT.